This entry lists 5 T cell receptor beta chains sequenced from one sample in a study of T cell changes during pregnancy in multiple sclerosis. This table comes from immunoSEQ multiplex PCR, and its TCRdb copy is limited to in-frame clones, with some not included. This table has 67,000 or so clones, 92% appearing once. The source material was CD8+ T cells from peripheral blood mononuclear cells, sampled in the third trimester of pregnancy. The receptors shown here come from a female donor in good health, enrolled as a control in a pregnancy study.

As DNA, the CDR3 is TGTGCCAGCAGCTTAGTAGGCGGGGACGGGGAGACCCAGTACTTC. Its protein product is CASSLVGGDGETQYF. The rearrangement joins TRBV7-6 to TRBJ2-5; tentative D call: TRBD2 (6 bases). There are 15 residues in the CDR3. V was trimmed by 1 base and J by 5 bases, leaving 14 bases between them. Germline V gives CDR1 SGHVS, CDR2 FNYEAQ. The whole variable domain, filled in from reference TRBV7-6 and TRBJ2-5, reads GAGVSQSPRYKVTKRGQDVALRCDPISGHVSLYWYRQALGQGPEFLTYFNYEAQQDKSGLPNDRFSAERPEGSISTLTIQRTEQRDSAMYRCASSLVGGDGETQYFGPGTRLLVL.

V is TRBV11-2 and J is TRBJ1-2; the D is unclear. Trimming cost V 1 base and J 7 bases, with 16 bases left between them. The germline V gene encodes CDR1 SGHAT and CDR2 FQNNGV. This CDR3 comprises 15 residues. The CDR3: CASSLGPEGVGGYTF. DNA for the CDR3: TGTGCCAGCAGCTTAGGACCCGAGGGCGTCGGTGGCTACACCTTC.

The chain joins TRBV27 to TRBJ2-3, with TRBD2 identical over 8 bases. The CDR3 has 18 residues. V shed 10 bases and J 6 bases; nucleotides not matched to a gene: 24. The germline CDR1 and CDR2 sequences are MNHEY and SMNVEV (reference sequence). For the CDR3, the DNA is TGTGCCACCCGGGGAAGGAGCGGGGGCCTCCTCCCCGCGGATACGCAGTATTTT. Encoded protein: CATRGRSGGLLPADTQYF.

J is TRBJ1-1 and V is TRBV4-3; the D is unclear. V was trimmed by 1 base and J by 0 bases, leaving 18 bases between them. CDR1 is LGHNA, CDR2 YSLEER, per germline. The CDR3 is 18 amino acids. The CDR3 sequence is CASSQARGGPRLNTEAFF. The DNA of the CDR3 is TGCGCCAGCAGCCAAGCCCGTGGAGGGCCCAGATTGAACACTGAAGCTTTCTTT.

In this sample, this clone turned up once. This chain connects TRBV7-2 to TRBJ2-7; a possible D gene is TRBD1 (5 bases). Germline lookup yields CDR1 SGHTA and CDR2 FQGNSA. V lost 1 base and J lost 2, with 9 bases in between. This CDR3 has 14 amino acids. DNA of the CDR3: TGTGCCAGCAGCTTAGGACAGAGACCCTACGAGCAGTACTTC. It is translated as CASSLGQRPYEQYF. Full variable domain (missing parts from reference TRBV7-2 and TRBJ2-7): GAGVSQSPSNKVTEKGKDVELRCDPISGHTALYWYRQSLGQGLEFLIYFQGNSAPDKSGLPSDRFSAERTGGSVSTLTIQRTQQEDSAVYLCASSLGQRPYEQYFGPGTRLTVT.